This TCR beta chain was profiled in a study of tissue T cells after allogeneic stem cell transplantation. Data came from immunoSEQ multiplex PCR; TCRdb stores just in-frame clones and leaves some out. This table holds around 51,000 clones, about 73% found once. Germline-derived CDR1 and CDR2 are GFQATS and STVNSAI. V shed 1 base and J shed 1 base, with 7 bases lying between them. The CDR3 has 14 residues. This clone was detected once. Mouse gene names and germline throughout. The sequenced fragment ends 1 residue before the CDR3 boundary, so the rest is inferred from the germline J gene. The chain links TRBV20 to TRBJ2-2, with a tentative D call TRBD2 (6 bases). This TCR derives from a pool of C57BL/6 mice in good health. What was sequenced was sorted cells pooled from one or two spleens. The DNA read from the CDR3 is TGTGGTGCTAGGGGCTGGGGAAACACCGGGCAGCTCTAC. As protein: CGARGWGNTGQLY. In full, the CDR3 reads CGARGWGNTGQLYF.